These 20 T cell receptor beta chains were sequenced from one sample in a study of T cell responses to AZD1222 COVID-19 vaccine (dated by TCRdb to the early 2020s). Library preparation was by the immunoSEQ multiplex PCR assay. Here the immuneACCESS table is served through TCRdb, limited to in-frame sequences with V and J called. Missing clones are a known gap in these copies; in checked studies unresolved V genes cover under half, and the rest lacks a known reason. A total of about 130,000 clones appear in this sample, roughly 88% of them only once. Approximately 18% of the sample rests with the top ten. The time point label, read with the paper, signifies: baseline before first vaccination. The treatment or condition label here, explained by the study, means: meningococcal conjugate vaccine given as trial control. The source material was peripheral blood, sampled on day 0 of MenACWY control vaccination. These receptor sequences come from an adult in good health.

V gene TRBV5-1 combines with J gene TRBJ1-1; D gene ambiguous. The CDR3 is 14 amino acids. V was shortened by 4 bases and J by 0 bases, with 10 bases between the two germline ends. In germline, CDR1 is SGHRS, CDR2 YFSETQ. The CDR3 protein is CASSKEFVNTEAFF. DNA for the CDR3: TGCGCCAGCAGCAAGGAATTTGTGAACACTGAAGCTTTCTTT.

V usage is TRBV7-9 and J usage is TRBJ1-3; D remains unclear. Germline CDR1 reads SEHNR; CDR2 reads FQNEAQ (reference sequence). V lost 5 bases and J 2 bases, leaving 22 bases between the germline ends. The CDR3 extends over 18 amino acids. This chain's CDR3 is CASSPGLEHLSPGNTIYF. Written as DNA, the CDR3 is TGTGCCAGCAGCCCCGGACTAGAGCACCTCTCACCTGGAAACACCATATATTTT. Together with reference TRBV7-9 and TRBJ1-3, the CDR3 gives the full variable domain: DTGVSQNPRHKITKRGQNVTFRCDPISEHNRLYWYRQTLGQGPEFLTYFQNEAQLEKSRLLSDRFSAERPKGSFSTLEIQRTEQGDSAMYLCASSPGLEHLSPGNTIYFGEGSWLTVV.

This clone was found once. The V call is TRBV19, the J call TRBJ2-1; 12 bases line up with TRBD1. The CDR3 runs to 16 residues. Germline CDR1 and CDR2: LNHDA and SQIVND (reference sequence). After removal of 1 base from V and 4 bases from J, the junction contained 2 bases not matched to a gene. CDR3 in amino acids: CASSIVGQGAYNEQFF. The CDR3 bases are TGTGCCAGTAGTATAGTGGGACAGGGGGCTTACAATGAGCAGTTCTTC.

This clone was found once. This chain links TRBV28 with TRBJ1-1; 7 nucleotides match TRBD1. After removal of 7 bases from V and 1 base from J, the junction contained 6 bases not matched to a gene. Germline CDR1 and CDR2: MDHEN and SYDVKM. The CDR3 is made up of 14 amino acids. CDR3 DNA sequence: TGTGCCAGCAAAGCAGGGGGTTGGAACACTGAAGCTTTCTTT. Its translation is CASKAGGWNTEAFF.

CDR3 loop: CASISWLAVRDNEQFF. The CDR3 DNA reads TGCGCCAGCATTAGTTGGCTAGCGGTGAGAGACAATGAGCAGTTCTTC. V usage is TRBV10-1 and J usage is TRBJ2-1; 7 positions agree with TRBD2. Germline values: CDR1 WNHNN, CDR2 SYGVQD (reference sequence). Trimming took 7 bases from V and 5 from J; bases not matched to a gene: 14. This CDR3 is built from 16 residues.

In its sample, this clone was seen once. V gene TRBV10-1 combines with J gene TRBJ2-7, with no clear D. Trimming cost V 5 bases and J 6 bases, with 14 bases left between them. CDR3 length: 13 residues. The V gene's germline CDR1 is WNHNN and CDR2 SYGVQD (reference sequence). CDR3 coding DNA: TGCGCCAGCAGTCCTAGGACCGGCGCCGAGCAGTACTTC. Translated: CASSPRTGAEQYF.

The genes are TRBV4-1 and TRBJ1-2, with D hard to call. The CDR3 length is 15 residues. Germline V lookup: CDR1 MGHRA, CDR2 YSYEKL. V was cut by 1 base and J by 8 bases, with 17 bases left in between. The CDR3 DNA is TGCGCCAGCAGCCAAGCCGGGGTGGGCGTGGGCGGCTACACCTTC. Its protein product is CASSQAGVGVGGYTF.

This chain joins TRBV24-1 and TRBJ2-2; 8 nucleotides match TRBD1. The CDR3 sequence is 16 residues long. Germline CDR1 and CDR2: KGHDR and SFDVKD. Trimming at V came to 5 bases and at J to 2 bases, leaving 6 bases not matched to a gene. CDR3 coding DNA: TGTGCCACCAGTGTACAGGGGGTTACCAACACCGGGGAGCTGTTTTTT. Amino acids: CATSVQGVTNTGELFF.

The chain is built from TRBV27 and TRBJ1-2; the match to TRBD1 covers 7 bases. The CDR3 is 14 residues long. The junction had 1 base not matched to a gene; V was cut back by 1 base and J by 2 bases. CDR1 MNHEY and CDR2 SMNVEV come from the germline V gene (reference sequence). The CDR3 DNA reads TGTGCCAGCAGTTTATTCAGGGGGAACTATGGCTACACCTTC. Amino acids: CASSLFRGNYGYTF.

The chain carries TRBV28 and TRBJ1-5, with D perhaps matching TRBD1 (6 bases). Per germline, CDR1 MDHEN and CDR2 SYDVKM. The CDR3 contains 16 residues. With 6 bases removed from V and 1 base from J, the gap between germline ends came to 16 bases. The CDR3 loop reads CASSILRGTSNQPQHF. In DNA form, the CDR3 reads TGTGCCAGCAGCATTCTCAGGGGAACCAGCAATCAGCCCCAGCATTTT.

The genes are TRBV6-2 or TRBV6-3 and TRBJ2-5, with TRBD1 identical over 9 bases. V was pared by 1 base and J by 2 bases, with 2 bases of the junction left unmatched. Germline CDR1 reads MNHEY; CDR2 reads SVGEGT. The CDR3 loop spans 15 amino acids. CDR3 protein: CASSYYDRGQETQYF. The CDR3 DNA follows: TGTGCCAGCAGTTACTACGACAGGGGGCAAGAGACCCAGTACTTC.

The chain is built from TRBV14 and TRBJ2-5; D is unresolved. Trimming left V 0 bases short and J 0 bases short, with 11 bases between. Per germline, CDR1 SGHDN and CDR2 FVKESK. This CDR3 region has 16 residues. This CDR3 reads CASSQDLPANQETQYF. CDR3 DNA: TGTGCCAGCAGCCAAGATTTGCCGGCGAACCAAGAGACCCAGTACTTC.

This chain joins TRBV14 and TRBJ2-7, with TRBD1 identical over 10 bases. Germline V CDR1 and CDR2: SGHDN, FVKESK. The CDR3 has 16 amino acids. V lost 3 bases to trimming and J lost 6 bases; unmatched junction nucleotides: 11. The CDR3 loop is CASSHRTGGSVGEQYF. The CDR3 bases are TGTGCCAGCAGCCACCGGACAGGGGGTTCGGTGGGCGAGCAGTACTTC. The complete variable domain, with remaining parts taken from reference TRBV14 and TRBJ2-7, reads EAGVTQFPSHSVIEKGQTVTLRCDPISGHDNLYWYRRVMGKEIKFLLHFVKESKQDESGMPNNRFLAERTGGTYSTLKVQPAELEDSGVYFCASSHRTGGSVGEQYFGPGTRLTVT.

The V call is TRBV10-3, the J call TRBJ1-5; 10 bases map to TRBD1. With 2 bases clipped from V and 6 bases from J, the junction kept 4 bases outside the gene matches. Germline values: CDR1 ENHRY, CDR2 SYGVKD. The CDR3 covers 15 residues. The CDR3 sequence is CAISEGQGVGQPQHF. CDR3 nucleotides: TGTGCCATCAGTGAGGGACAGGGGGTAGGTCAGCCCCAGCATTTT.

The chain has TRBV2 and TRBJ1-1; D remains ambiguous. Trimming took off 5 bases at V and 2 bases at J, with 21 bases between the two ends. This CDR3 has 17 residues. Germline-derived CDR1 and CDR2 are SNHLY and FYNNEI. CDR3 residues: CASSSEDLRAINTEAFF. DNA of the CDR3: TGTGCCAGCAGTTCCGAGGACTTGCGGGCCATTAACACTGAAGCTTTCTTT.

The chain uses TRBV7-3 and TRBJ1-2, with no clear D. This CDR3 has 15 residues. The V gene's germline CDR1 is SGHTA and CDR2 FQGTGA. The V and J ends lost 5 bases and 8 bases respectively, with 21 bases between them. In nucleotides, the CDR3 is TGTGCCAGCAGCCCCTCGGCTGGCCGACGGGAGGGCTACACCTTC. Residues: CASSPSAGRREGYTF.

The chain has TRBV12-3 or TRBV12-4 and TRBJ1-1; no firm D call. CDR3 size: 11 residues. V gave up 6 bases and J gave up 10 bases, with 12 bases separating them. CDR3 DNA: TGTGCCAGCAGCCCCGGGTTTGGAGCTTTCTTT. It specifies CASSPGFGAFF.

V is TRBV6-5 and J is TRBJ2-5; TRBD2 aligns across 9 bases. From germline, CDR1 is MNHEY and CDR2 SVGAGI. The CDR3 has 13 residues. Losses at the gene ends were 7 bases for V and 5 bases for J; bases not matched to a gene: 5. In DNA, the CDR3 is TGTGCCAGCACCGAGAGCGGGAGGGAGACCCAGTACTTC. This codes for CASTESGRETQYF.

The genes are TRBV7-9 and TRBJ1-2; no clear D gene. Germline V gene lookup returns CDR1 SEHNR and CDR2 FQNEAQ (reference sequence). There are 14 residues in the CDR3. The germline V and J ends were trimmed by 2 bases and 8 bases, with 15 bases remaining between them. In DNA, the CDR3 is TGTGCCAGCAGCTTACTAGGAGGTTTTAAAGGCTACACCTTC. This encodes CASSLLGGFKGYTF.

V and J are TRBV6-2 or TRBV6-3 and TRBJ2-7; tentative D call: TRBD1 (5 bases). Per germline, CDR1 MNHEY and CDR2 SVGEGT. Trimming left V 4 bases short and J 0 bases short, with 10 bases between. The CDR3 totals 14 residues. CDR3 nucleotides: TGTGCCAGCAGTTTCTCGACAGACTCCTACGAGCAGTACTTC. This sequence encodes CASSFSTDSYEQYF.